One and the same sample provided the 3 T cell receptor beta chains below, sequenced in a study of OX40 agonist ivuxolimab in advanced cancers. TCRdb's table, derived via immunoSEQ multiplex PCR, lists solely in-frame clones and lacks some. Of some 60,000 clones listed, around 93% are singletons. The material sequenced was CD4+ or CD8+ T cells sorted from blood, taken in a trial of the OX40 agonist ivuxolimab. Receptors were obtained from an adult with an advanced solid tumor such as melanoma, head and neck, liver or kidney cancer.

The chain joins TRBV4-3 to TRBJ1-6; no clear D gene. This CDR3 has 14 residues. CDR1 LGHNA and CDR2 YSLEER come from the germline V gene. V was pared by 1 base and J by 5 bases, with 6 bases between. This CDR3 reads CASSQVGNNSPLHF. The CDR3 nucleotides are TGCGCCAGCAGCCAAGTGGGGAATAATTCACCCCTCCACTTT.

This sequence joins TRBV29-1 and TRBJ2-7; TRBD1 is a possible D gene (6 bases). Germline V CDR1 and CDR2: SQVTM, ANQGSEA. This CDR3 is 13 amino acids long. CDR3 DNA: TGCAGTGTCAGGGGTACAAGCTCCTACGAGCAGTACTTC. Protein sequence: CSVRGTSSYEQYF.

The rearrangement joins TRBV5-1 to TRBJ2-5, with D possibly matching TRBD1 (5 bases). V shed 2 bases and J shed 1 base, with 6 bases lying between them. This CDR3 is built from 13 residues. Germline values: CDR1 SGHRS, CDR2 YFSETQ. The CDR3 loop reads CASSFTGQETQYF. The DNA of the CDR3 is TGCGCCAGCAGCTTCACAGGCCAAGAGACCCAGTACTTC.